Shown below are 32 T cell receptor beta chains from a single sample sequenced in a study of T cell changes during pregnancy in multiple sclerosis. Only in-frame clones appear in the TCRdb table, and some are missing; sequencing was by immunoSEQ multiplex PCR. The sample has approximately 85,000 clones, roughly nine tenths seen once. This sample comprised peripheral blood, obtained in the first trimester of pregnancy. These TCRs come from a female donor with multiple sclerosis, enrolled in a pregnancy study.

The chain links TRBV4-3 to TRBJ2-2, with 7 bases that match TRBD2. The CDR3 consists of 16 residues. With 0 bases clipped from V and 4 bases from J, the junction kept 5 bases outside the gene matches. CDR1 is LGHNA, CDR2 YSLEER, per germline. DNA of the CDR3: TGCGCCAGCAGCCAAGATCTCGGGGGGATCACCGGGGAGCTGTTTTTT. Protein product: CASSQDLGGITGELFF.

This chain links TRBV7-9 with TRBJ2-7; 8 nucleotides agree with TRBD1. CDR1 is SEHNR, CDR2 FQNEAQ, per germline (reference sequence). CDR3 length equals 12 residues. V dropped 7 bases and J dropped 7; count of bases not matched to a gene: 6. This chain's CDR3 is CASKGQAPEQYF. CDR3 in DNA: TGTGCCAGCAAGGGACAGGCTCCTGAGCAGTACTTC.

This chain joins TRBV25-1 and TRBJ1-1, with 7 bases identical to TRBD1. CDR1 is MGHDK, CDR2 SYGVNS, per germline. CDR3 length: 15 residues. V lost 6 bases to trimming and J lost 4 bases; unmatched junction nucleotides: 11. CDR3 residues: CASRPPTGKTTEAFF. CDR3 DNA: TGTGCCAGCAGGCCGCCGACAGGGAAGACCACTGAAGCTTTCTTT.

The chain recombines TRBV7-2 with TRBJ1-6; D unresolved. Germline CDR1 reads SGHTA; CDR2 reads FQGNSA. V gave up 0 bases and J gave up 7 bases, with 13 bases separating them. CDR3 length: 16 amino acids. DNA for the CDR3: TGTGCCAGCAGCTTAGCTTGGAGACGGAAAAATTCACCCCTCCACTTT. It translates to CASSLAWRRKNSPLHF.

J is TRBJ1-3 and V is TRBV19; weak D call: TRBD1 (6 bases). Looked up from germline, CDR1 is LNHDA and CDR2 is SQIVND (reference sequence). The V end lost 8 bases, the J end lost 1 base, and 9 bases lay between the germline ends. This CDR3 has 13 amino acids. CDR3 coding DNA: TGTGCCAGTGGCAGGGGTTCTGGAAACACCATATATTTT. Protein: CASGRGSGNTIYF. The variable domain in full, with the rest retrieved from reference TRBV19 and TRBJ1-3, is DGGITQSPKYLFRKEGQNVTLSCEQNLNHDAMYWYRQDPGQGLRLIYYSQIVNDFQKGDIAEGYSVSREKKESFPLTVTSAQKNPTAFYLCASGRGSGNTIYFGEGSWLTVV.

This clone was detected once. The chain joins TRBV29-1 to TRBJ1-3, with 7 bases matching TRBD1. Germline trimming cut 6 bases from V and 3 bases from J; bases unmatched to any gene: 8. There are 14 residues in the CDR3. Germline V gene data show CDR1 as SQVTM and CDR2 as ANQGSEA. The CDR3: CSVRNRGIGNTIYF. As DNA, the CDR3 is TGCAGCGTACGAAACAGGGGAATTGGAAACACCATATATTTT.

The chain has TRBV7-2 and TRBJ2-5; 7 bases are a match to TRBD1. Germline CDR1 is SGHTA and CDR2 is FQGNSA. The V and J ends lost 5 bases and 14 bases, in that order; junction bases with no gene match: 2. The CDR3 is 9 residues long. The CDR3 loop is CASSHRGYF. CDR3 nucleotide sequence: TGTGCCAGCAGCCACAGGGGCTACTTC. The whole variable domain, filled in from reference TRBV7-2 and TRBJ2-5, reads GAGVSQSPSNKVTEKGKDVELRCDPISGHTALYWYRQSLGQGLEFLIYFQGNSAPDKSGLPSDRFSAERTGGSVSTLTIQRTQQEDSAVYLCASSHRGYFGPGTRLLVL.

The rearrangement joins TRBV6-1 to TRBJ2-2, with 12 bases matching TRBD2. The CDR3 is 15 amino acids. The germline CDR1 and CDR2 sequences are MNHNS and SASEGT. The V segment lost 7 bases and the J segment 6 bases; nucleotides outside the gene matches: 6. CDR3 residues: CASKQTSGRAGELFF. The CDR3 region has the DNA TGTGCCAGCAAACAGACTAGCGGGAGAGCCGGGGAGCTGTTTTTT.

This clone was recorded a few times. The J gene is TRBJ1-1, the V gene TRBV6-4, with 8 positions matching TRBD1. The junction had 4 bases not matched to a gene; V was cut back by 0 bases and J by 7 bases. Germline V CDR1 and CDR2: MRHNA, SNTAGT. The CDR3 covers 14 residues. CDR3 DNA sequence: TGTGCCAGCAGTGACTCGCAGGGGGCAAATGAAGCTTTCTTT. Translating gives CASSDSQGANEAFF.

This chain joins TRBV11-3 and TRBJ2-5; 7 bases fit TRBD2. The CDR3 extends over 14 amino acids. The V gene end was trimmed by 2 bases and the J gene end by 5 bases; junction bases not matched to a gene: 5. The germline V gene encodes CDR1 SGHNT and CDR2 YENEEA. CDR3: CASSLYRGVETQYF. DNA for the CDR3: TGTGCCAGCAGCTTATATCGGGGGGTGGAGACCCAGTACTTC.

The chain uses TRBV29-1 and TRBJ1-2; unclear D gene. CDR1 and CDR2 (germline): SQVTM, ANQGSEA. This CDR3 has 13 amino acids. V was shortened by 7 bases and J by 0 bases, with 12 bases between the two germline ends. The CDR3 nucleotides are TGCAGCGCTCGGCCGGACTCTAACTATGGCTACACCTTC. This gives the protein CSARPDSNYGYTF. The full variable domain, with the rest looked up from reference TRBV29-1 and TRBJ1-2, is SAVISQKPSRDICQRGTSLTIQCQVDSQVTMMFWYRQQPGQSLTLIATANQGSEATYESGFVIDKFPISRPNLTFSTLTVSNMSPEDSSIYLCSARPDSNYGYTFGSGTRLTVV.

The rearrangement uses TRBV19 and TRBJ1-6; TRBD1 matches at 7 bases. The ends lost 4 bases at V and 14 bases at J; junction bases unmatched: 8. Germline V gives CDR1 LNHDA, CDR2 SQIVND (reference sequence). The CDR3 is 13 residues long. The DNA for the CDR3 is TGTGCCAGTAGTAAAACAGGGGTGGGCACCCTCCACTTT. The encoded protein is CASSKTGVGTLHF.

The rearrangement links TRBV7-2 to TRBJ2-5; D is undetermined. V lost 6 bases and J 5 bases, leaving 10 bases between the germline ends. This CDR3 has 12 amino acids. Looked up from germline, CDR1 is SGHTA and CDR2 is FQGNSA. The CDR3 reads CASRIPGETQYF. The CDR3, as DNA: TGTGCCAGCAGAATCCCCGGGGAGACCCAGTACTTC.

The V and J genes are TRBV7-2 and TRBJ2-1, with 11 bases fitting TRBD1. Trimming took 6 bases from V and 6 from J; bases not matched to a gene: 10. Germline assignment: CDR1 SGHTA and CDR2 FQGNSA. The CDR3 contains 16 residues. CDR3 sequence (DNA): TGTGCCAGCAGTCGTAAGGGACAGGGGGGGGTCAATGAGCAGTTCTTC. The encoded protein is CASSRKGQGGVNEQFF.

This chain links TRBV27 with TRBJ2-1; D uncertain. Germline V CDR1 and CDR2: MNHEY, SMNVEV (reference sequence). This CDR3 spans 14 amino acids. Trimming took off 3 bases at V and 0 bases at J, with 6 bases between the two ends. The CDR3 DNA is TGTGCCAGCAGTTTGGCCAGCTCCTACAATGAGCAGTTCTTC. Residues: CASSLASSYNEQFF.

This chain links TRBV6-5 with TRBJ1-1, with D uncertain. The V end lost 0 bases, the J end lost 11 bases, and 19 bases lay between the germline ends. The length of the CDR3 is 15 residues. Germline lookup yields CDR1 MNHEY and CDR2 SVGAGI. The CDR3, as DNA: TGTGCCAGCAGTTACTCGAAGTTCCCCCTCTTTAGCGCTTTCTTT. Its translation: CASSYSKFPLFSAFF.

The rearrangement uses TRBV7-9 and TRBJ2-2; 9 nucleotides align to TRBD2. J lost 7 bases, V lost 3 bases, and 9 bases had no gene match. The CDR3 spans 16 residues. Germline assignment: CDR1 SEHNR and CDR2 FQNEAQ (reference sequence). The CDR3 DNA reads TGTGCCAGCAGCTTGATTCCGGGACTAGCCAGCGGGGAGCTGTTTTTT. Translated, it gives CASSLIPGLASGELFF.

The chain joins TRBV6-5 to TRBJ2-7; 8 nucleotides line up with TRBD1. The germline V gene has CDR1 MNHEY and CDR2 SVGAGI. CDR3 length: 13 residues. After removal of 6 bases from V and 6 bases from J, the junction contained 7 bases not matched to a gene. This CDR3 is CASRGDRRAEQYF. CDR3 nucleotides: TGTGCCAGCAGGGGGGACAGGCGTGCCGAGCAGTACTTC.

The chain recombines TRBV19 with TRBJ2-1; 9 positions agree with TRBD2. The CDR3 runs to 16 residues. V trimming: 0 bases; J trimming: 8 bases; junction bases outside the gene matches: 8. CDR1 LNHDA and CDR2 SQIVND come from the germline V gene (reference sequence). The CDR3 DNA reads as TGTGCCAGTAGTATAGATCGGGTAGCGGGGGAGGATGAGCAGTTCTTC. Protein product: CASSIDRVAGEDEQFF.

The V and J genes are TRBV7-9 and TRBJ2-5, with 8 bases lining up with TRBD1. CDR1 is SEHNR, CDR2 FQNEAQ, per germline (reference sequence). Trimming at V came to 4 bases and at J to 5 bases, leaving 3 bases not matched to a gene. The CDR3 length is 13 residues. The CDR3 sequence is CASSSGGGETQYF. For the CDR3, the DNA is TGTGCCAGCAGCTCAGGGGGCGGGGAGACCCAGTACTTC.

The chain recombines TRBV29-1 with TRBJ2-3, with D tentatively TRBD1 (6 bases). This CDR3 is 14 amino acids long. V was trimmed by 2 bases and J by 4 bases, leaving 13 bases between them. Per germline, CDR1 SQVTM and CDR2 ANQGSEA. CDR3 protein: CSVEQGSSADTQYF. CDR3 nucleotide sequence: TGCAGCGTTGAACAGGGGTCGTCGGCAGATACGCAGTATTTT.

The J gene is TRBJ2-1, the V gene TRBV6-1, with 9 bases aligning to TRBD1. The CDR3 consists of 16 residues. V lost 3 bases and J lost 8; bases outside the gene matches: 11. Germline V CDR1 and CDR2: MNHNS, SASEGT. The chain's CDR3 is CASSDGWGQGVDEQFF. The CDR3 DNA is TGTGCCAGCAGTGACGGGTGGGGACAGGGTGTGGATGAGCAGTTCTTC.

The chain uses TRBV13 and TRBJ1-3; maybe TRBD1 (5 bases). CDR1 is PRHDT and CDR2 is FYEKMQ in the germline V gene (reference sequence). This CDR3 spans 15 amino acids. V shed 4 bases and J shed 0 bases, with 10 bases lying between them. CDR3 sequence (DNA): TGTGCCAGCAGCTCCTCGGACACCTCTGGAAACACCATATATTTT. Amino acid sequence: CASSSSDTSGNTIYF.

V is TRBV19 and J is TRBJ1-3, with 10 positions matching TRBD1. J gave up 0 bases and V 6 bases, and 5 bases lay outside the gene matches. This CDR3 comprises 16 residues. Germline V CDR1 and CDR2: LNHDA, SQIVND (reference sequence). This chain's CDR3 is CASSGQGVSSGNTIYF. As DNA, the CDR3 is TGTGCCAGTAGCGGACAGGGGGTCAGCTCTGGAAACACCATATATTTT.

This chain uses TRBV5-1 with TRBJ1-2; D is perhaps TRBD1 (5 bases). CDR3 length equals 15 residues. Deletions cut 4 bases from V and 1 base from J, with 14 bases between. CDR1 and CDR2 (germline): SGHRS, YFSETQ. CDR3 protein: CASSTRRGINYGYTF. The CDR3 DNA follows: TGCGCCAGCAGCACCCGAAGGGGTATTAACTATGGCTACACCTTC.

The chain recombines TRBV29-1 with TRBJ1-3; the match to TRBD1 covers 7 bases. V was clipped by 2 bases and J by 0 bases; unmatched bases: 4. This CDR3 is 15 amino acids long. Germline assignment: CDR1 SQVTM and CDR2 ANQGSEA. CDR3 amino acids: CSVERGTASGNTIYF. CDR3 nucleotide sequence: TGCAGCGTTGAAAGAGGGACAGCCTCTGGAAACACCATATATTTT.

CDR3 loop: CASSLARVELSYNSPLHF. The CDR3 DNA reads as TGTGCCAGCAGCTTAGCCAGGGTTGAGCTAAGCTATAATTCACCCCTCCACTTT. This rearrangement joins TRBV7-8 to TRBJ1-6; D is perhaps TRBD1 (5 bases). The CDR3 runs to 18 residues. V lost 0 bases, J lost 3 bases, and 15 bases lay in between. In germline, CDR1 is SGHVS, CDR2 FQNEAQ.

A single count supports this clone. The V call is TRBV18, the J call TRBJ1-4; D is perhaps TRBD1 (5 bases). Germline CDR1 KGHSH, CDR2 LQKENI. The CDR3 runs 15 residues. V was cut by 3 bases and J by 0 bases, with 8 bases left in between. This chain's CDR3 is CASSPREATNEKLFF. CDR3 coding DNA: TGTGCCAGCTCACCCAGGGAAGCAACTAATGAAAAACTGTTTTTT.

The V gene is TRBV27, the J gene TRBJ2-5; 8 bases fit TRBD1. The ends lost 5 bases at V and 3 bases at J; junction bases unmatched: 11. The CDR3 runs 16 residues. The germline CDR1 and CDR2 sequences are MNHEY and SMNVEV (reference sequence). CDR3 coding DNA: TGTGCCAGCAGTCTCTACCCAGGACAGGGAAAAGAGACCCAGTACTTC. It encodes CASSLYPGQGKETQYF.

This chain connects TRBV11-2 to TRBJ2-1; D is perhaps TRBD2 (6 bases). The CDR3 is 15 residues long. Per the germline V gene, CDR1 is SGHAT and CDR2 is FQNNGV. Trimming took off 5 bases at V and 2 bases at J, with 13 bases between the two ends. Here the CDR3 DNA reads TGTGCCAGCAGCCCAGGCCCTAGCGCCTACAATGAGCAGTTCTTC. Its translation is CASSPGPSAYNEQFF. The variable domain in full, completed from reference TRBV11-2 and TRBJ2-1, reads EAGVAQSPRYKIIEKRQSVAFWCNPISGHATLYWYQQILGQGPKLLIQFQNNGVVDDSQLPKDRFSAERLKGVDSTLKIQPAKLEDSAVYLCASSPGPSAYNEQFFGPGTRLTVL.

The CDR3 bases are TGTGCCTGGAGTGACCGGGGGGGTTTGGGCGTTTATGGCTACACCTTC. It specifies CAWSDRGGLGVYGYTF. The chain employs TRBV30 and TRBJ1-2, with D possibly being TRBD1 (5 bases). CDR3 length: 16 amino acids. V was trimmed by 1 base and J by 5 bases, leaving 20 bases between them. The germline CDR1 and CDR2 sequences are GTSNPN and SVGIG (reference sequence).

The CDR3 sequence: CASSSDSGGSPLHF. CDR3 sequence (DNA): TGTGCCAGCAGCTCCGACAGCGGGGGTTCACCCCTCCACTTT. The gene calls are TRBV5-6 and TRBJ1-6; TRBD1 is a possible D gene (5 bases). The CDR3 runs 14 residues. Germline V gene data show CDR1 as SGHDT and CDR2 as YYEEEE. Deletions cut 3 bases from V and 9 bases from J, with 13 bases between.